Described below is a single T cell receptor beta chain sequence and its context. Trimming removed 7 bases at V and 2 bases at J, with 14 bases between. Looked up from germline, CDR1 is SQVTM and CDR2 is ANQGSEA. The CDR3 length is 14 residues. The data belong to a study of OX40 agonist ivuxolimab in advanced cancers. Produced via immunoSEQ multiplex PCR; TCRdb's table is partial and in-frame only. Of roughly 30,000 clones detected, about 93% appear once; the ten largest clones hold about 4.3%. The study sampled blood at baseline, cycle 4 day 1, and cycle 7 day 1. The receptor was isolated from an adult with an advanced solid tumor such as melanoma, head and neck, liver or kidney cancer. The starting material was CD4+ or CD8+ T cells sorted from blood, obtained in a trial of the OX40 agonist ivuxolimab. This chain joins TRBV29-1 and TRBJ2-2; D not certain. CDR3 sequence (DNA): TGCAGCGCCACAATGACATCAAACACCGGGGAGCTGTTTTTT. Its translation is CSATMTSNTGELFF.